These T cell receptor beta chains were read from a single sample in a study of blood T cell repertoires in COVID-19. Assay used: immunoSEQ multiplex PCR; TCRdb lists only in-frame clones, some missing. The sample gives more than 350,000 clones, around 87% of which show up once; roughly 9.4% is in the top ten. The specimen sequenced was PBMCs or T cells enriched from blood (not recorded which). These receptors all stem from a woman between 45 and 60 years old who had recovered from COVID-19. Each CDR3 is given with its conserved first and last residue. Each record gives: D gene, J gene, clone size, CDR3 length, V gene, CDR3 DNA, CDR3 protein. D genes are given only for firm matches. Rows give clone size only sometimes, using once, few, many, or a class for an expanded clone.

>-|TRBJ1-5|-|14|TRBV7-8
TGTGCCAGCAGCTTACAGCACAGAGATCAGCCCCAGCATTTT
CASSLQHRDQPQHF
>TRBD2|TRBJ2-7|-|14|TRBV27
TGTGCCAGCAGTTCTACGGCGGGGGCCTACGAGCAGTACTTC
CASSSTAGAYEQYF
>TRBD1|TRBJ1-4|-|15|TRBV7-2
TGTGCCAGCAGTCGGGAACAGGGGGAGATTGAAAAACTGTTTTTT
CASSREQGEIEKLFF
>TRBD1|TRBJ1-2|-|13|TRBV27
TGTGCCAGCAGTCAATGGACAGGTTATGGCTACACCTTC
CASSQWTGYGYTF
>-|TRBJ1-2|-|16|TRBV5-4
TGTGCCAGCAGCTTCTTTGCGGGGGCGCGGAACTATGGCTACACCTTC
CASSFFAGARNYGYTF
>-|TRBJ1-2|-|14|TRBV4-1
TGCGCCAGCAGCCAGAGGGTCCCAGGGGCCGGCTACACCTTC
CASSQRVPGAGYTF
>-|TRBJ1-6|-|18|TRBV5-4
TGTGCCAGCAGCTTAGAGGGTTTGGCAGGACCTTTGAATTCACCCCTCCACTTT
CASSLEGLAGPLNSPLHF
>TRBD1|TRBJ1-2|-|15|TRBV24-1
TGTGCCACCAGTGATCCGGGACAGGCGACGTATGGCTACACCTTC
CATSDPGQATYGYTF
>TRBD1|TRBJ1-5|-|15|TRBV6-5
TGTGCCAGCAGTACCCGACAGGTGGGACAGGGCCTGGCGAATTTT
CASSTRQVGQGLANF
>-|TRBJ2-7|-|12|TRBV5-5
TGTGCCAGCAGCTTGGCGGCCTACGAGCAGTACTTC
CASSLAAYEQYF
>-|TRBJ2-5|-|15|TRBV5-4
TGTGCCAGCAGCTTGGCCCCAGGGCCTCAAGAGACCCAGTACTTC
CASSLAPGPQETQYF
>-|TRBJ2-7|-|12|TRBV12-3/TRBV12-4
TGTGCCAGCATGGAACAGGGTAGCGAGCAGTACTTC
CASMEQGSEQYF
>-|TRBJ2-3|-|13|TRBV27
TGTGCCAGCTCAGCGGCAAACACAGATACGCAGTATTTT
CASSAANTDTQYF
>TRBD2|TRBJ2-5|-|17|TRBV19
TGTGCCAGTAGTATGGCTAGCGGGCTCCTCGGGGGGGAGACCCAGTACTTC
CASSMASGLLGGETQYF
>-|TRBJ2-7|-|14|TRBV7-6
TGTGCCAGCAGCAGAGGGGGTAGCGAAAGCGAGCAGTACTTC
CASSRGGSESEQYF
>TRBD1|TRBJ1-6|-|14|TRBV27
TGTGCCAGCGCACCGGGACAGTATAATTCACCCCTCCACTTT
CASAPGQYNSPLHF
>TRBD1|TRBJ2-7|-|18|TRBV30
TGTGCCTGGAGTAAGGGACAGGGGGCCTTTGCTGGCTCCTACGAGCAGTACTTC
CAWSKGQGAFAGSYEQYF
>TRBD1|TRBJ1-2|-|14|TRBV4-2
TGTGCCAGCAGCCAGGACAGGGGTAACTATGGCTACACCTTC
CASSQDRGNYGYTF
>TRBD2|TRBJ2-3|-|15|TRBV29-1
TGCAGCGTTGTATCGACTAGCGGGGGGAGAGATACGCAGTATTTT
CSVVSTSGGRDTQYF
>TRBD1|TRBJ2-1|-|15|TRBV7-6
TGTGCCAGCAGCCGGACAGGGGAGTCCTACAATGAGCAGTTCTTC
CASSRTGESYNEQFF
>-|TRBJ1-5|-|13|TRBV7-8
TGTGCCAGCAGCTTAAGGGGGTATCAGCCCCAGCATTTT
CASSLRGYQPQHF
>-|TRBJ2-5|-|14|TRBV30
TGTGCCTGGATGAAGTTGGGCCTACAAGAGACCCAGTACTTC
CAWMKLGLQETQYF
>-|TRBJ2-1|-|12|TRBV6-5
TGTGCCAGCTTCGAGGGTTACAATGAGCAGTTCTTC
CASFEGYNEQFF
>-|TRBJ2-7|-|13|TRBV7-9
TGTGCCAGCAGCTTACCGGGTTCCTACGAGCAGTACTTC
CASSLPGSYEQYF
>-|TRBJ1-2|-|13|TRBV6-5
TGTGCCAGCCGGGACAACCCCATCTATGGCTACACCTTC
CASRDNPIYGYTF
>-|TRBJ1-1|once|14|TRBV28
TGTGCCAGCAGTTTAGGGGGCCTGATGGCTGAAGCTTTCTTT
CASSLGGLMAEAFF
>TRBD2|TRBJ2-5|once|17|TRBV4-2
TGTGCCAGCAGCCAAGGACTAGCGGGGTTCATCCAAGAGACCCAGTACTTC
CASSQGLAGFIQETQYF
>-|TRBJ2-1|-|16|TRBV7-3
TGTGCCAGCAGCCTAGATAGTGGGGGGGCCCTCAATGAGCAGTTCTTC
CASSLDSGGALNEQFF
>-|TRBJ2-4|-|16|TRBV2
TGTGCCAGCAGTGACTGGACTTGGGGAGCCAAAAACATTCAGTACTTC
CASSDWTWGAKNIQYF
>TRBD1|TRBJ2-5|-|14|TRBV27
TGTGCCAGCAGTTTGACAGGGCATGGAGAGACCCAGTACTTC
CASSLTGHGETQYF
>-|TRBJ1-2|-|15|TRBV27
TGTGCCAGCAGTTTTACCGTCGCAGCTAACTATGGCTACACCTTC
CASSFTVAANYGYTF
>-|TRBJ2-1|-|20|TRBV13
TGTGCCAGCAGCTTAGATCCACGAGGCGGGGGCCTAATCTCCTACAATGAGCAGTTCTTC
CASSLDPRGGGLISYNEQFF
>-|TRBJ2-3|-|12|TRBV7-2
TGTGCCAGCAGCTACAACACAGATACGCAGTATTTT
CASSYNTDTQYF
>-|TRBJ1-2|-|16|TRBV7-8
TGTGCCAGCAGCTTAGTTGGGAGGGCGGAGGGTTATGGCTACACCTTC
CASSLVGRAEGYGYTF
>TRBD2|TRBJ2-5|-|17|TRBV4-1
TGCGCCAGCAGCCAACTGACTAGCGGGGGGGATCAAGAGACCCAGTACTTC
CASSQLTSGGDQETQYF
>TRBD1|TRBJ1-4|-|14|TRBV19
TGTGCCAGTGAGGACAGGGGCGGGGATGAAAAACTGTTTTTT
CASEDRGGDEKLFF
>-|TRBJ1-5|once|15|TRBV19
TGTGCCAGTAGTGCACCGCCCGTCGCTTACACGCCCCAGCATTTT
CASSAPPVAYTPQHF
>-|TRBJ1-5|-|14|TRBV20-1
TGCAGTGCTAGTTGGACAATAAGTAATCAGCCCCAGCATTTT
CSASWTISNQPQHF
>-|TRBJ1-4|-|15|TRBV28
TGTGCCAGCAGGCCGGGGGGGGCGGCTAATGAAAAACTGTTTTTT
CASRPGGAANEKLFF
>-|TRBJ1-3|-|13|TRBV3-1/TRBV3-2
TGTGCCAGCAGCCAAGAACTTGGAAACACCATATATTTT
CASSQELGNTIYF
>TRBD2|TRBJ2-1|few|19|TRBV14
TGTGCCAGCAGCCTAGGGAGGAAGCTAGCGGGACTCTCCTACAATGAGCAGTTCTTC
CASSLGRKLAGLSYNEQFF
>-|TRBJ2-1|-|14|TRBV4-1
TGCGCCAGCAGCCAAGAGGGGGGGCGCAATGAGCAGTTCTTC
CASSQEGGRNEQFF
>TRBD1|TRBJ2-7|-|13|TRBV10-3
TGTGCCATCAAGGGACAGGGAGAGTACGAGCAGTACTTC
CAIKGQGEYEQYF
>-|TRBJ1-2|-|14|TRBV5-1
TGCGCCAGCAGTCTGAGGGAAGCTAACTATGGCTACACCTTC
CASSLREANYGYTF
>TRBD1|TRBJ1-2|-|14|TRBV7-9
TGTGCCAGCAGCTTGGGGACAGGGTATCACGGCTACACCTTC
CASSLGTGYHGYTF
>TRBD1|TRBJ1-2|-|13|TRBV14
TGTGCCAGCAGCATGGGACAGGGGGCTCGCTACACCTTC
CASSMGQGARYTF
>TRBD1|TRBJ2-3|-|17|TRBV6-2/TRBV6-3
TGTGCCAGCAGCCTTCTGGGGGGGGACAGGGGTACAGATACGCAGTATTTT
CASSLLGGDRGTDTQYF
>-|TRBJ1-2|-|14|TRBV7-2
TGTGCCAGCAGCCCCTACAGGGAGCCCTATGGCTACACCTTC
CASSPYREPYGYTF
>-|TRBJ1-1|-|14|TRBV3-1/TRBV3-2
TGTGCCAGCAGCCGTTCCGGGCAGGGCACTGAAGCTTTCTTT
CASSRSGQGTEAFF
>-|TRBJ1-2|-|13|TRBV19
TGTGCCAGTAGTATGAGCGGCATGAGTGGCTACACCTTC
CASSMSGMSGYTF